A selection of T cell receptor beta chains follows, all from one sample in a study of OX40 agonist ivuxolimab in advanced cancers. The repertoire was sequenced with immunoSEQ multiplex PCR; TCRdb's copy has only in-frame clones and lacks some. The sample consists of around 25,000 clones, about 80% of them appearing once. Sequences were derived from CD4+ or CD8+ T cells sorted from blood, sampled in a trial of the OX40 agonist ivuxolimab. The receptors were sampled from an adult with an advanced solid tumor such as melanoma, head and neck, liver or kidney cancer. Each CDR3 is given with its conserved first and last residue. A D gene is named only where the DNA matches it firmly. Part of the rows lack a size; the others show once, few, many or a class for expanded clones.

j_call d_call clone_size v_call cdr3_nt cdr3_aa
TRBJ1-5 . . TRBV5-3 TGTGCCAGCAGCTTGGATGGTCAGCCCCAGCATTTT CASSLDGQPQHF
TRBJ1-5 . . TRBV2 TGTGCCAGCACCGTACCAGATAGCAATCAGCCCCAGCATTTT CASTVPDSNQPQHF
TRBJ1-2 . . TRBV7-9 TGTGCCAGCAGCTTAACCGGGACCGACTACACCTTC CASSLTGTDYTF
TRBJ1-1 . . TRBV5-1 TGCGCCAGCAGCTTAGCGTTGAACACTGAAGCTTTCTTT CASSLALNTEAFF
TRBJ1-4 . few TRBV15 TGTGCCACCGTGTGGGGGGAAAAACTGTTTTTT CATVWGEKLFF
TRBJ2-1 TRBD2 few TRBV10-3 TGTGCCATCAGTGACAGCGCGGGAGGGAACAATGAGCAGTTCTTC CAISDSAGGNNEQFF
TRBJ2-1 TRBD1 few TRBV6-1 TGTGCCAGCAGTGACACCGGGACAGGGGCCTACAATGAGCAGTTCTTC CASSDTGTGAYNEQFF
TRBJ2-2 TRBD1 . TRBV7-3 TGTGCCAGCAGCCCGACAGGGGATCACACCGGGGAGCTGTTTTTT CASSPTGDHTGELFF
TRBJ1-2 . . TRBV7-9 TGTGCCAGCAGCTCCAGACAGTCAAACTATGGCTACACCTTC CASSSRQSNYGYTF
TRBJ1-2 TRBD1 . TRBV2 TGTGCCAGCAGAGAAGACGGGACAGGGCGGAAAGGCTACACCTTC CASREDGTGRKGYTF
TRBJ1-3 . . TRBV30 TGTGCCTGGATGGGGTACGGAAACACCATATATTTT CAWMGYGNTIYF
TRBJ2-7 . . TRBV11-2 TGTGCCAGCAGCCACGGGGGGCAGGAGGAGCAGTACTTC CASSHGGQEEQYF
TRBJ1-5 . few TRBV25-1 TGTGCCAGCAGTCCCACCGGTTCGCAGCCCCAGCATTTT CASSPTGSQPQHF
TRBJ1-5 . . TRBV13 TGTGCCAGCGCCAGAGGGAGGGGGAGTCAGCCCCAGCATTTT CASARGRGSQPQHF
TRBJ2-2 TRBD2 once TRBV6-1 TGTGCCAGCACCGAGGGGAGGGGCTGGACCGGGGAGCTGTTTTTT CASTEGRGWTGELFF
TRBJ2-1 . . TRBV9 TGTGCCAGCAGTGACAGGTACAATGAGCAGTTCTTC CASSDRYNEQFF
TRBJ2-7 . . TRBV11-2 TGTGCCAGCAGCTTGGGAGGGACAGCCTACGAGCAGTACTTC CASSLGGTAYEQYF
TRBJ2-7 . . TRBV27 TGTGCCAGCAGTTTAACTGGAACCTACGAGCAGTACTTC CASSLTGTYEQYF
TRBJ2-3 TRBD2 . TRBV4-3 TGCGCCAGCAGCCAAGATAGCAGCGGGGTCACAGATACGCAGTATTTT CASSQDSSGVTDTQYF
TRBJ1-4 TRBD1 once TRBV7-2 TGTGCCAGCAACCAGGGGGCGGCTAATGAAAAACTGTTTTTT CASNQGAANEKLFF
TRBJ1-2 . . TRBV2 TGTGCCAGCAATTTAGGACGGATTAACTATGGCTACACCTTC CASNLGRINYGYTF
TRBJ2-7 . . TRBV9 TGTGCCAGCAGCCCTGGTTTGGACGAGCAGTACTTC CASSPGLDEQYF
TRBJ2-7 . few TRBV10-3 TGTGCCATCACTCACCAACAGGGAGGAGAGCAGTACTTC CAITHQQGGEQYF
TRBJ2-1 . . TRBV2 TGTGCCATGGAGGGGACAGAGGACAATGAGCAGTTCTTC CAMEGTEDNEQFF
TRBJ1-5 . . TRBV4-2 TGTGCCAGCAGCCAAACCCTTGGGGGCAATCAGCCCCAGCATTTT CASSQTLGGNQPQHF
TRBJ1-6 . . TRBV4-2 TGTGCCAGCAGCCAAGATAGGGGAGGATCCTATAATTCACCCCTCCGCTTT CASSQDRGGSYNSPLRF
TRBJ1-4 . . TRBV28 TGTGCCAGCAGTTTCGGGGCGGAAAAACTGTTTTTT CASSFGAEKLFF
TRBJ2-7 . . TRBV28 TGTGCCAGCAGTTTTTGGTCCTACGAGCAGTACTTC CASSFWSYEQYF
TRBJ2-1 TRBD2 . TRBV27 TGTGCCAGCAGTTTGATTAGCGGGGGGTCCTACAATGAGCAGTTCTTC CASSLISGGSYNEQFF
TRBJ2-1 TRBD1 . TRBV15 TGTGCCACCAGCAGAGAAGCGGGACAGGGTAACGATGAGCAGTTCTTC CATSREAGQGNDEQFF
TRBJ2-2 . . TRBV7-3 TGTGCCAGCAGCTTGCTGACAACCGAAAACACCGGGGAGCTGTTTTTT CASSLLTTENTGELFF
TRBJ2-4 . . TRBV19 TGTGCCAGTAGTATTTCTAGATTCGAAAACATTCAGTACTTC CASSISRFENIQYF
TRBJ2-5 . once TRBV13 TGTGCCAGCAGCTTGGGGAGCCCAACCCAGTACTTC CASSLGSPTQYF
TRBJ1-5 TRBD1 medium-sized TRBV28 TGTGCCAGCAGTTTCTTCGGTAGGGGGCCTGATCAGCCCCAGCATTTT CASSFFGRGPDQPQHF
TRBJ2-2 . . TRBV7-7 TGTGCCAGCAGCCTGGGGTCCGGACACGGGGAGCTGTTTTTT CASSLGSGHGELFF
TRBJ1-1 . few TRBV4-1 TGCGCCAGCAGCCAAGGGGAGAACACTGAAGCTTTCTTT CASSQGENTEAFF
TRBJ1-1 . . TRBV30 TGTGCCTGGAGTGGCCAGGCGACGAACACTGAAGCTTTCTTT CAWSGQATNTEAFF
TRBJ2-5 TRBD1 . TRBV2 TGTGCCAGCAGTGAAGTGGGACAGGGGCGAGAGACCCAGTACTTC CASSEVGQGRETQYF
TRBJ2-7 TRBD1 . TRBV28 TGTGCCAGCAGTTACTCGCCGGGACAGTTCTACGAGCAGTACTTC CASSYSPGQFYEQYF
TRBJ2-3 . . TRBV6-5 TGTGCCAGCAGACCGACGAGGGATACGCAGTATTTT CASRPTRDTQYF
TRBJ2-5 . . TRBV6-1 TGTGCCAGCAACCCGGGTCCGTACCAAGAGACCCAGTACTTC CASNPGPYQETQYF
TRBJ1-6 . . TRBV6-5 TGTGCCAGCAGTTTAGGACCGGCCCATAATTCACCCCTCCACTTT CASSLGPAHNSPLHF
TRBJ2-1 . . TRBV28 TGTGCCAGCAGTTTTGGGCGGGCGACAGCCTACAATGAGCAGTTCTTC CASSFGRATAYNEQFF
TRBJ1-3 . . TRBV19 TGTGCCAGTAGTATAGCTGGAAACACCATATATTTT CASSIAGNTIYF
TRBJ2-7 . few TRBV9 TGTGCCAGCAGCGTAGGCGGCAGAAATTACGAGCAGTACTTC CASSVGGRNYEQYF
TRBJ2-1 TRBD2 . TRBV27 TGTGCCAGCAGTTTGGAGCGGGAGGGCTACAATGAGCAGTTCTTC CASSLEREGYNEQFF
TRBJ2-1 . . TRBV4-2 TGTGCCAGCAGCCAAGGGGCGCTAGAGGAGCAGTTCTTC CASSQGALEEQFF
TRBJ2-3 . few TRBV6-5 TGTGCCAGCACTGAGGCGGGGATCACAGATACGCAGTATTTT CASTEAGITDTQYF
TRBJ2-7 TRBD2 . TRBV9 TGTGCCAGCAGCGTAGATAGCGGGAGAATTTACTTC CASSVDSGRIYF
TRBJ2-5 . . TRBV4-2 TGTGCCAGCAGCCAATGGACCGACGGGCAAGAGACCCAGTACTTC CASSQWTDGQETQYF
TRBJ2-1 TRBD2 . TRBV9 TGTGCCAGCACCCTAGCGGGAGAAAACAATGAGCAGTTCTTC CASTLAGENNEQFF